Listed here are 18 T cell receptor beta chains from one sample, sequenced in a study of T cell repertoires in cytomegalovirus infection. In TCRdb, the reads were re-called with MiXCR into one record per CDR3 protein. The top ten hold around 9.6% of the sample, which has 450,000 to 600,000 distinct CDR3 sequences, approximately 10% seen once. Source material: PBMCs. These receptor sequences come from a human donor in good health (CMV status not recorded). Some clones in this sample may be carry-over from other donors' samples.

In this sample, this clonotype turned up a few times. The gene calls are TRBV2 and TRBJ2-2; 7 positions match TRBD1. The CDR3 extends over 15 amino acids. Losses at the gene ends were 6 bases for V and 4 bases for J; bases not matched to a gene: 8. In germline, CDR1 is SNHLY, CDR2 FYNNEI. The CDR3 DNA is TGTGCCAGCAGCGCCGACAGGGCTACCACCGGGGAGCTGTTTTTT. Its translation is CASSADRATTGELFF.

In DNA form, the CDR3 reads TGTGCCAGCAGTTTAAGGGGCCTAGCGGGATTCTACGAGCAGTACTTC. This gives the protein CASSLRGLAGFYEQYF. The J gene is TRBJ2-7, the V gene TRBV27; 9 bases map to TRBD2. Germline V gene sequence: CDR1 MNHEY, CDR2 SMNVEV (reference sequence). V trimming: 2 bases; J trimming: 3 bases; junction bases outside the gene matches: 8. The CDR3 contains 16 residues.

At least ten counts were recorded for this clonotype. The chain links TRBV7-9 to TRBJ2-1, with 13 bases aligning to TRBD2. V lost 4 bases, J lost 7 bases, and 13 bases stayed unmatched. This CDR3 is 18 amino acids long. The germline V gene encodes CDR1 SEHNR and CDR2 FQNEAQ (reference sequence). The CDR3 loop is CASSSWTSGGPLGNEQFF. The CDR3 coding sequence is TGTGCCAGCAGCTCCTGGACTAGCGGGGGCCCCCTAGGAAATGAGCAGTTCTTC.

This clonotype has a count of ten or more. CDR3 amino acids: CASSHREKDGYTF. The CDR3 coding sequence is TGTGCCAGCAGCCATCGGGAAAAGGATGGCTACACCTTC. This rearrangement joins TRBV3-1 to TRBJ1-2; D not resolved. The CDR3 totals 13 residues. Germline V gene lookup returns CDR1 LGHDT and CDR2 YNNKEL (reference sequence). Trimming left V 3 bases short and J 6 bases short, with 11 bases between.

At least ten counts were recorded for this clonotype. The chain uses TRBV7-6 and TRBJ2-1; 8 nucleotides match TRBD2. The CDR3 runs to 15 residues. J gave up 5 bases and V 5 bases, and 8 bases lay outside the gene matches. The germline V gene encodes CDR1 SGHVS and CDR2 FNYEAQ. CDR3 nucleotide sequence: TGTGCCAGCAGCCCGGCGGGGGGAATAAACAATGAGCAGTTCTTC. Translation: CASSPAGGINNEQFF.

This chain joins TRBV27 and TRBJ2-4, with a weak D call TRBD1 (5 bases). Deletions cut 2 bases from V and 3 bases from J, with 5 bases between. Per the germline V gene, CDR1 is MNHEY and CDR2 is SMNVEV (reference sequence). The CDR3 sequence is 13 residues long. The DNA of the CDR3 is TGTGCCAGCAGTTTAAGGGGCAAAAACATTCAGTACTTC. Protein sequence: CASSLRGKNIQYF.

There are many counts of this clonotype. The V gene is TRBV25-1, the J gene TRBJ1-5; D may be TRBD1 (6 bases). Germline CDR1 MGHDK, CDR2 SYGVNS. V shed 6 bases and J shed 10 bases, with 19 bases lying between them. The CDR3 extends over 14 amino acids. The CDR3 DNA follows: TGTGCCAGCAGCCGGGGAGGGGGGTCGGGCCCCCAGCATTTT. Translating it yields CASSRGGGSGPQHF. Full variable domain (outside the CDR3, taken from reference TRBV25-1 and TRBJ1-5): EADIYQTPRYLVIGTGKKITLECSQTMGHDKMYWYQQDPGMELHLIHYSYGVNSTEKGDLSSESTVSRIRTEHFPLTLESARPSHTSQYLCASSRGGGSGPQHFGDGTRLSIL.

This clonotype has more than one count but fewer than ten. The chain combines TRBV28 with TRBJ2-7, with D maybe TRBD2 (5 bases). Germline values: CDR1 MDHEN, CDR2 SYDVKM. This CDR3 comprises 15 residues. V lost 2 bases to trimming and J lost 3 bases, with 14 bases between them. The CDR3 DNA is TGTGCCAGCAGTTTAGAGGGTTCCCTAAGCTACGAGCAGTACTTC. Translating it yields CASSLEGSLSYEQYF.

V gene TRBV24-1 combines with J gene TRBJ2-6, with D possibly being TRBD1 or TRBD2 (5 bases each). The CDR3 is made up of 18 amino acids. Trimming removed 5 bases at V and 4 bases at J, with 20 bases between. CDR1 and CDR2 (germline): KGHDR, SFDVKD. The CDR3 loop is CATSGGNSLGSGANVLTF. The CDR3 DNA reads TGTGCCACCAGTGGGGGGAACTCCCTGGGCTCCGGGGCCAACGTCCTGACTTTC.

The chain employs TRBV10-3 and TRBJ2-7; D unclear. This CDR3 comprises 12 residues. Trimming took off 3 bases at V and 5 bases at J, with 8 bases between the two ends. Looked up from germline, CDR1 is ENHRY and CDR2 is SYGVKD. CDR3 coding DNA: TGTGCCATCAGTGAAGCTGGACACGAGCAGTACTTC. This encodes CAISEAGHEQYF.

In this sample, this clonotype turned up many times. The rearrangement links TRBV11-1 to TRBJ2-1; 11 positions agree with TRBD1. The CDR3 sequence is 16 residues long. Trimming took 1 base from V and 4 from J; bases not matched to a gene: 3. The germline CDR1 and CDR2 sequences are SGHAT and FQDESV (reference sequence). The CDR3 sequence is CASSLDGTGGYNEQFF. The CDR3 nucleotides read TGTGCCAGCAGCTTAGATGGGACAGGGGGTTACAATGAGCAGTTCTTC.

CDR3 sequence reads: CASSPQRDNSPLHF. For the CDR3, the DNA is TGTGCCAGCTCACCACAACGGGATAATTCACCCCTCCACTTT. This rearrangement joins TRBV18 to TRBJ1-6; D is ambiguous. The length of the CDR3 is 14 residues. V was cut by 1 base and J by 5 bases, with 6 bases left in between. Germline-derived CDR1 and CDR2 are KGHSH and LQKENI.

This clonotype was detected many times. The chain has TRBV11-2 and TRBJ1-1; 7 positions match TRBD1. CDR1 is SGHAT, CDR2 FQNNGV, per germline. This CDR3 is 13 amino acids long. Trimming at V came to 5 bases and at J to 6 bases, leaving 6 bases not matched to a gene. The DNA of the CDR3 is TGTGCCAGCAGCGTAACAGGGGAGTCTGAAGCTTTCTTT. This encodes CASSVTGESEAFF.

In this sample, this clonotype turned up a few times. The CDR3 protein is CASMSLGAASGYGYTF. CDR3 nucleotide sequence: TGTGCCAGCATGTCTCTAGGGGCGGCGTCGGGTTATGGCTACACCTTC. The gene calls are TRBV2 and TRBJ1-2, with a weak D call TRBD1 (5 bases). The germline CDR1 and CDR2 sequences are SNHLY and FYNNEI. CDR3 size: 16 residues. Trimming pared 7 bases from V and 5 bases from J, leaving 23 bases between. Complete variable domain (other parts from reference TRBV2 and TRBJ1-2): EPEVTQTPSHQVTQMGQEVILRCVPISNHLYFYWYRQILGQKVEFLVSFYNNEISEKSEIFDDQFSVERPDGSNFTLKIRSTKLEDSAMYFCASMSLGAASGYGYTFGSGTRLTVV.

This clonotype was observed at least ten times. The V gene is TRBV5-1, the J gene TRBJ1-2; tentative D call: TRBD1 (5 bases). Germline CDR1 is SGHRS and CDR2 is YFSETQ. The length of the CDR3 is 14 residues. The ends were cut back, 4 bases at V and 4 bases at J, with 14 bases in the middle. The CDR3 DNA reads as TGCGCCAGCAGCCTTTCGCAGGGTGGCTATGGCTACACCTTC. It specifies CASSLSQGGYGYTF.

This clonotype was detected many times. J is TRBJ2-7 and V is TRBV5-5, with D possibly matching TRBD2 (5 bases). CDR1 and CDR2 from the germline V gene are SGHKS and YYEKEE (reference sequence). V was shortened by 1 base and J by 2 bases, with 10 bases between the two germline ends. This CDR3 is 14 amino acids long. DNA for the CDR3: TGTGCCAGCAGCTTGTTCCTAGCAGCCTACGAGCAGTACTTC. Translation gives CASSLFLAAYEQYF. The full variable domain, in which reference TRBV5-5 and TRBJ2-7 provide the parts outside the CDR3, is DAGVTQSPTHLIKTRGQQVTLRCSPISGHKSVSWYQQVLGQGPQFIFQYYEKEERGRGNFPDRFSARQFPNYSSELNVNALLLGDSALYLCASSLFLAAYEQYFGPGTRLTVT.

This clonotype came up once. This may arise from a read error, as a much more abundant clone is one base away. V is TRBV12-3 or TRBV12-4 and J is TRBJ2-1; D ambiguous. The CDR3 contains 13 residues. This CDR3 reads CDSSLGRRGEQFF. The CDR3 nucleotides are TGTGACAGCAGCTTGGGTCGGCGCGGTGAGCAGTTCTTC.

This clonotype was counted a few times. CDR3 DNA: TGTGCCAGCAGCGGCGGGACGGCGAATTCACCCCTCCACTTT. It yields the protein CASSGGTANSPLHF. This rearrangement joins TRBV9 to TRBJ1-6; TRBD1 is a possible D gene (5 bases). Germline CDR1 SGDLS, CDR2 YYNGEE. CDR3 length equals 14 residues. V lost 3 bases and J lost 7, with 11 bases in between.